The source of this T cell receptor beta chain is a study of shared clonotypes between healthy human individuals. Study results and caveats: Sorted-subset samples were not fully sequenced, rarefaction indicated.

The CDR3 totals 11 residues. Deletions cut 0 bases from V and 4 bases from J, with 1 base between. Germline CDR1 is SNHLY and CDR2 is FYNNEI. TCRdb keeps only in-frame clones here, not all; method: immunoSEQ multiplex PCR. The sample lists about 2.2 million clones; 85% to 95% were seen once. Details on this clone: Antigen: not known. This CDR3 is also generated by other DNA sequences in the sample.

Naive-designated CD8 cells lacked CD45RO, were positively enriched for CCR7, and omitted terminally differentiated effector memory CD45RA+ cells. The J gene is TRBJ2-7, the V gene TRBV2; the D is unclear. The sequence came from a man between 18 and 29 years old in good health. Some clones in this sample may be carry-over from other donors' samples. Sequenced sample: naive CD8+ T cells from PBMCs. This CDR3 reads CASSEAYEQYF. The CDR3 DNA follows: TGTGCCAGCAGTGAAGCTTACGAGCAGTACTTC.